This T cell receptor (beta chain) was captured in a study of CD8+ T cells in alopecia areata. Study findings and constraints: Normal skin's resident alphabeta T cells are sequenced alongside lesional scalp T cells. Affected scalp, especially in alopecia totalis/universalis, had a higher clonality than normal scalp did.

Trimming cost V 5 bases and J 4 bases, with 12 bases left between them. The CDR3 is 13 amino acids. Germline V gene lookup returns CDR1 LNHDA and CDR2 SQIVND (reference sequence). Reverse transcribed after extraction, RNA yielded cDNA as the sequencing template. This table comes from immunoSEQ multiplex PCR, and its TCRdb copy is limited to in-frame clones, with some not included. The repertoire holds almost 35,000 clones, with around 50% as singletons. Researchers took lesional scalp punch biopsies and peripheral blood from people who were alopecia areata patients. The researchers isolated CD4+ and CD8+ T cells from PBMCs by sorting. Concerning this clone: Its matching antigen is unknown.

J is TRBJ2-7 and V is TRBV19; the D is unclear. Sequencing was done on a sample of NKG2D-high CD8+ T cells sorted from blood. The clonotype originates from a human donor with alopecia areata. As DNA, the CDR3 is TGTGCCAGTAGTTCGTCCATAGGATACGAGCAGTACTTC. It encodes CASSSSIGYEQYF.